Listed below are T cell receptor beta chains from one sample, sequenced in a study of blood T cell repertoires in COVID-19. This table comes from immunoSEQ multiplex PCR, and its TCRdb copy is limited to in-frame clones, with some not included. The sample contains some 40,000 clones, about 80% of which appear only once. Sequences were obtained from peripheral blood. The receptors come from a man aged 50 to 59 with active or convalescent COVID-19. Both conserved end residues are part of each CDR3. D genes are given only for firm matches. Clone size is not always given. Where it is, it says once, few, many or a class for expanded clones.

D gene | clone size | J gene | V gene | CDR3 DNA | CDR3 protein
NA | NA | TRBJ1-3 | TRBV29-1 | TGCAGCGCCGAGACTGATCGAAACACCATATATTTT | CSAETDRNTIYF
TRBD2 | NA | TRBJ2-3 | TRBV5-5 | TGTGCCAGCAGCTTGGCTCGGGGGGGCCCAGATACGCAGTATTTT | CASSLARGGPDTQYF
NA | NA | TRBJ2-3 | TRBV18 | TGTGCCAGCTCACCCACCAGGGGGGCGCTCCCTTCTAGCACAGATACGCAGTATTTT | CASSPTRGALPSSTDTQYF
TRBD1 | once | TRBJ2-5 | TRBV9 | TGTGCCAGCAGCAAACGGACAGGGGACGATCTAGAGACCCAGTACTTC | CASSKRTGDDLETQYF
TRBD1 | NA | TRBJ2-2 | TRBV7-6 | TGTGCCAGCAGCGAGGGGACAGTTAAGACCGGGGAGCTGTTTTTT | CASSEGTVKTGELFF
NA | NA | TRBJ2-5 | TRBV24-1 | TGTGCCACCAGTGATCCAGGGGTCCAAGAGACCCAGTACTTC | CATSDPGVQETQYF
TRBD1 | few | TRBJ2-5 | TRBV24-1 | TGTGCCACCAGTGATTTGCGACAGGGAAAAGAGACCCAGTACTTC | CATSDLRQGKETQYF
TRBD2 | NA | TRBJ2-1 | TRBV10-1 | TGCGCCAGCAGTCCTTCTCGCGGGGGGGCTAGTGAGCAGTTCTTC | CASSPSRGGASEQFF
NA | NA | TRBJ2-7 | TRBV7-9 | TGTGCCAGCAGCTTTGTATTGGACAGCTCCTACGAGCAGTACTTC | CASSFVLDSSYEQYF
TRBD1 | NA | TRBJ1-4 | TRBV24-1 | TGTGCCACCAGTGACAGACAGGGTACGACAATAGTTGCAACTAATGAAAAACTGTTTTTT | CATSDRQGTTIVATNEKLFF
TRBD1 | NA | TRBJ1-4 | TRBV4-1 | TGCGCCAGCAGCCATAGACAGGGGGCCACTAATGAAAAACTGTTTTTT | CASSHRQGATNEKLFF
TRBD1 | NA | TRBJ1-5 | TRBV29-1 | TGCAGCGCTCTGGACAGGGACAGCAATCAGCCCCAGCATTTT | CSALDRDSNQPQHF
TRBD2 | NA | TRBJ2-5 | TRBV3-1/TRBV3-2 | TGTGCCAGCAGCCGTAGAGCGGGGGGGATGGAGACCCAGTACTTC | CASSRRAGGMETQYF
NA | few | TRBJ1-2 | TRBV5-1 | TGCGCCAGCAGCTCTGAGGCAAGTAGGCATGGCTACACCTTC | CASSSEASRHGYTF
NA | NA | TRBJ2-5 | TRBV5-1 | TGCGCCAGCAGCTTTCTGGGACTTGAGGAGACCCAGTACTTC | CASSFLGLEETQYF
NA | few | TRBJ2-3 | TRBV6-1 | TGTGCCAGCAGTGAAGCGCTCGGAGGGGTCCGAGATACGCAGTATTTT | CASSEALGGVRDTQYF
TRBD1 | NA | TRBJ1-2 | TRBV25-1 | TGTGCCAGCAGTGAATGGGGACAGAGTCTCTATGGCTACACCTTC | CASSEWGQSLYGYTF
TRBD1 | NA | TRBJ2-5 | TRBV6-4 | TGTGCCAGCAGTGTAACAGGGGGAGGAGAGACCCAGTACTTC | CASSVTGGGETQYF
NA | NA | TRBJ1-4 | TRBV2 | TGTGCCAGCGGGGGGGTAAATAATGAAAAACTGTTTTTT | CASGGVNNEKLFF
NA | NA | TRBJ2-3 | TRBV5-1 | TGCGCCAGCAGATTTGACGGGAGCACAGATACGCAGTATTTT | CASRFDGSTDTQYF
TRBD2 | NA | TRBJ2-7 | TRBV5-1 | TGCGCCAGCAGCTTGGTAGGGACTAGCGGGGGAGCTACCTACGAGCAGTACTTC | CASSLVGTSGGATYEQYF
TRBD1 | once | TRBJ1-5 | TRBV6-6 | TGTGCCAGCAAGGGGACAGGGGGCGGTCAGCCCCAGCATTTT | CASKGTGGGQPQHF
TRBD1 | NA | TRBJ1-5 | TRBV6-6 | TGTGCCAGCAGTCCCCGGGACAGGGGCCTTAGCAATCAGCCCCAGCATTTT | CASSPRDRGLSNQPQHF
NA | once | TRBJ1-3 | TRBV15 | TGTGCCACCAGCAGCTACAGGGCTAACTCTGGAAACACCATATATTTT | CATSSYRANSGNTIYF
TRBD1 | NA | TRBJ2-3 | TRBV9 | TGTGCCAGCAGCGACGACAGGGGGCTGAATACGCAGTATTTT | CASSDDRGLNTQYF
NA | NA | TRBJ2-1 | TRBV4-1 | TGCGCCAGCAGCCAAGGGCTCGAACACTCCTACAATGAGCAGTTCTTC | CASSQGLEHSYNEQFF
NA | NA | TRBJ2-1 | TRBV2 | TGTGCCACTAACAATGAGCAGTTCTTC | CATNNEQFF
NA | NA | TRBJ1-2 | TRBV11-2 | TGTGCCAGCAGCTTGGGCGGGATCTATGGCTACACCTTC | CASSLGGIYGYTF
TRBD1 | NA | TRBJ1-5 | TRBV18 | TGTGCCAGCTCGGGGGGCTTACCGGGACAGGGGTCTAATCAGCCCCAGCATTTT | CASSGGLPGQGSNQPQHF
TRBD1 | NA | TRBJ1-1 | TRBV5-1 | TGCGCCAGCAGCTTGGTGTCAGGGGGCCCGAACACTGAAGCTTTCTTT | CASSLVSGGPNTEAFF
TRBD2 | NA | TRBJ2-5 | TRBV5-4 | TGTGCCAGCAGCTTGGGCGGGGCGGGGGTAAGCCAAGAGACCCAGTACTTC | CASSLGGAGVSQETQYF
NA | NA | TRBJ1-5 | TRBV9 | TGTGCCAGCGCGGGTGTTGATAGCAATCAGCCCCAGCATTTT | CASAGVDSNQPQHF
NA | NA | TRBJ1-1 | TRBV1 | TGCACCAGCAGCCAAGACCCGCCCAGGGGGAAGTTTGAAGCTTTCTTT | CTSSQDPPRGKFEAFF
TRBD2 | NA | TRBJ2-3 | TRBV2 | TGTGCCAGCGGAGGGACTAGCAGCCGAGCCAGCACAGATACGCAGTATTTT | CASGGTSSRASTDTQYF
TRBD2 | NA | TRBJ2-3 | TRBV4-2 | TGTGCCAGCAGCCAAGTCGCCTTGCGGGGGGGCCTAGCAGATACGCAGTATTTT | CASSQVALRGGLADTQYF
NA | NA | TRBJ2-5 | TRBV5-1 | TGCGCCAGCAGCTTGGGGGACCGGGACAAGTACCAAGAGACCCAGTACTTC | CASSLGDRDKYQETQYF
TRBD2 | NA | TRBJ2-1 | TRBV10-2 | TGCGCCAGCAGGGGTGTAGCGGGGGACAATGAGCAGTTCTTC | CASRGVAGDNEQFF
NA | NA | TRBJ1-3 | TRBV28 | TGTGCCAGCAGCACCAAGCGCCTCTCTGGAAACACCATATATTTT | CASSTKRLSGNTIYF
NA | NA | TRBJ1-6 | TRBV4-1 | TGCGCCAGCAACCTGGGGCAGGCCTCTAATTCACCCCTCCACTTT | CASNLGQASNSPLHF
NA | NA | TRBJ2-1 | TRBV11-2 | TGTGCCAGCAGCTTGTCGGCGGGGGCTTTTTTCAATGAGCAGTTCTTC | CASSLSAGAFFNEQFF
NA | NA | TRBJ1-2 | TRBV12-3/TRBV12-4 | TGTGCCAGCAGTTCTCAGGGAAGGTATGGCTACACCTTC | CASSSQGRYGYTF